This T cell receptor (beta chain) is from a study of radiation and T cells in renal cell carcinoma. Study findings and constraints: Without pretreatment biopsies, baseline tumor clonotype presence was undetermined.

About this clone: No antigen is known for it.

Trimming removed 3 bases from V and 5 bases from J; junction bases left unmatched: 5. CDR1 SGHAT and CDR2 FQNNGV come from the germline V gene. CDR3 length: 15 residues. Described time point: blood 4 weeks post-SBRT, at nephrectomy. Stated treatment: 15 Gy SBRT to primary tumor, nephrectomy 4 weeks later. The patient's renal cell carcinoma had clear cell pathology. Clones were read by immunoSEQ multiplex PCR, and TCRdb kept only the in-frame ones, dropping some. The sample has 75,000 to 90,000 clones; about 88% are singletons. The sequence was collected from an older woman with renal cell carcinoma. The chain combines TRBV11-2 with TRBJ2-7, with TRBD1 matching 12 bases. The sequencing used blood, collected from a patient whose treatment included radiotherapy and nephrectomy. This CDR3 is CASSLRGQGAHEQYF. The DNA of the CDR3 is TGTGCCAGCAGCTTGCGGGGACAGGGGGCCCACGAGCAGTACTTC.